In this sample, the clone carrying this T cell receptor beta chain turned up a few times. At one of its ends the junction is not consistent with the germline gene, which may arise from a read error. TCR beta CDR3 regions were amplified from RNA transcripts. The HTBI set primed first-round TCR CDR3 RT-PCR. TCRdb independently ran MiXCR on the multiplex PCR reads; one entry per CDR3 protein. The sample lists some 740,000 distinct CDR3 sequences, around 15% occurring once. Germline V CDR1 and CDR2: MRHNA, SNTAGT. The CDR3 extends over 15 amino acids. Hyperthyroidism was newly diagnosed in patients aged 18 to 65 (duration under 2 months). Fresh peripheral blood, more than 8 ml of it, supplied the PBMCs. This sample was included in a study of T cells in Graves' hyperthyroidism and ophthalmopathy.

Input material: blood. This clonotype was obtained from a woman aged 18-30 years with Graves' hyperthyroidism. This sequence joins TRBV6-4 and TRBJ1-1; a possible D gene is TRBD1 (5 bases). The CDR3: CAGRQNPVGNTEAFF. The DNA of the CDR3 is TGTGCCGGCAGACAGAATCCCGTGGGGAACACTGAAGCTTTCTTT.